The 32 T cell receptor beta chains in this list originate from one sample, sequenced in a study of tumor and adjacent non-tumor tissue in lung cancer. RNA was extracted from bulk tissue without any cell sorting. Distant lung tissue was collected more than 3 cm away from the tumor edge. TCRbeta libraries were built with three rounds of nested PCR, modified from ARM-PCR. In TCRdb, the multiplex PCR reads were re-called with MiXCR into one record per CDR3 protein. Here the sample spans around 80,000 distinct CDR3 sequences, roughly 80% being singletons. Specimen: distant non-tumor lung tissue. The source is a man aged 55 to 70 with non-small cell lung cancer.

The J gene is TRBJ2-7, the V gene TRBV5-1; a weak D match, TRBD2 (5 bases). CDR3 length equals 13 residues. V dropped 2 bases and J dropped 7 bases, with 13 bases sitting between them. In germline, CDR1 is SGHRS, CDR2 YFSETQ. The CDR3 DNA reads as TGCGCCAGCAGCTTCGGGGTTACGGGGGAGCAGTACTTC. Translating it yields CASSFGVTGEQYF.

With respect to this clonotype: A junction end diverges from the germline sequence, so it may reflect a read error. The chain joins TRBV20-1 to TRBJ2-5; 7 positions match TRBD1. There are 13 residues in the CDR3. Germline CDR1 DFQATT, CDR2 SNEGSKA (reference sequence). DNA for the CDR3: TGCAATGCTAGGGCGACAGGGATAGAGACCCAGTACTTC. Its translation: CNARATGIETQYF.

A remark on this clonotype: The germline gene is not matched at one end of the junction; a read error may be the cause. The V call is TRBV11-3, the J call TRBJ2-3; 7 bases align to TRBD1. The CDR3 has 13 residues. CDR1 and CDR2 (germline): SGHNT, YENEEA. The CDR3, as DNA: TGTGCAAGCAGCCTTCAGGGGACAGATTCGCAGTATTTT. As protein: CASSLQGTDSQYF.

Notes on this clonotype: Mismatch with germline at one junction end may stem from a read error. The chain has TRBV29-1 and TRBJ2-4; D possibly matches TRBD1 or TRBD2 (6 bases each). The CDR3 totals 11 residues. Germline lookup yields CDR1 SQVTM and CDR2 ANQGSEA. The CDR3 DNA sequence: TGCAACGGAGGGGGAGGAAACATTCAATACTTC. Translation gives CNGGGGNIQYF.

To note about this clonotype: The germline gene is not matched at one end of the junction; a read error may be the cause. The J gene is TRBJ1-6, the V gene TRBV19; D might be TRBD1 (5 bases). The CDR3 covers 13 residues. Germline V gives CDR1 LNHDA, CDR2 SQIVND (reference sequence). This chain's CDR3 is CASVSRVGTPLQF. The CDR3 DNA reads TGTGCCAGTGTCAGCAGGGTGGGAACACCCCTCCAATTT.

Regarding this clonotype: This may arise from a read error, as a much more abundant clone is one base away. Since the CDR3 does not end with the conserved phenylalanine or tryptophan, this likely comes from a read error. The CDR3 sequence is CASSPRQTAEQYS. The DNA of the CDR3 is TGTGCCAGCAGCCCGAGACAGACGGCCGAGCAGTACTCC. The J gene is TRBJ2-7, the V gene TRBV5-6, with a tentative D call TRBD1 (5 bases). Germline-derived CDR1 and CDR2 are SGHDT and YYEEEE. This CDR3 has 13 residues. The V gene lost 4 bases and the J gene lost 6 bases, with 14 bases spanning the gap.

In regard to this clonotype: The junction departs from germline at one end; a sequencing error may be responsible. The chain recombines TRBV4-3 with TRBJ1-1; D gene unclear. There are 15 residues in the CDR3. Germline-derived CDR1 and CDR2 are LGHNA and YSLEER. DNA of the CDR3: TGTGTCAGCAGCCAAGATGGGGAAAGGAACACTGAAGCTTTCTTT. It yields the protein CVSSQDGERNTEAFF.

About this clonotype: One end of the junction is discordant with germline, which a read error may explain. V is TRBV28 and J is TRBJ2-3, with a tentative D call TRBD2 (5 bases). From germline, CDR1 is MDHEN and CDR2 SYDVKM. CDR3 length: 16 residues. In DNA form, the CDR3 reads TGTACCAGCAGTTTAAATGGGAGTCTTAGCACAGATACGCAGTATTTT. As protein: CTSSLNGSLSTDTQYF.

This chain connects TRBV29-1 to TRBJ2-2; D is unclear. With 4 bases removed from V and 15 bases from J, the gap between germline ends came to 18 bases. Germline V gene lookup returns CDR1 SQVTM and CDR2 ANQGSEA. This CDR3 is 12 amino acids long. This CDR3 reads CSVGRHSGQMFF. CDR3 DNA: TGCAGCGTTGGGCGACATTCCGGGCAGATGTTTTTT.

On this clonotype: Given the absence of the conserved phenylalanine or tryptophan at the CDR3 end, a read error is likely. The limits of the CDR3 on the DNA are not certain, so only TCRdb's listed CDR3 is given. This chain links TRBV6-5 with TRBJ2-3. Per the germline V gene, CDR1 is MNHEY and CDR2 is SVGAGI. The CDR3 length equals 12 residues, ends included. This CDR3 is CASSAGPDTRYS.

Regarding this clonotype: The junction and the germline gene differ at one end; a read error may be behind it. The CDR3 DNA reads as TGTAGTGCTAGAGGTGGGGGTAGCGGGAGATCCTCCTACCAGCAGTACTTC. It is translated as CSARGGGSGRSSYQQYF. V is TRBV20-1 and J is TRBJ2-7, with 9 nucleotides matching TRBD2. Germline CDR1 and CDR2: DFQATT and SNEGSKA (reference sequence). The CDR3 is made up of 17 amino acids.

Concerning this clonotype itself: At one of its ends the junction is not consistent with the germline gene, which may arise from a read error. This CDR3 reads CTSSLNRSLHEQFF. DNA for the CDR3: TGCACCAGCAGCTTAAATCGGTCTCTACATGAGCAGTTCTTC. The chain recombines TRBV4-3 with TRBJ2-1; D call uncertain. Germline CDR1 is LGHNA and CDR2 is YSLEER. CDR3 length: 14 amino acids.

About this clonotype: A clone one base away is much larger, so this may be a read error. This rearrangement joins TRBV20-1 to TRBJ2-1; 10 bases match TRBD2. V lost 6 bases to trimming and J lost 13 bases; unmatched junction nucleotides: 21. The CDR3 has 16 amino acids. Germline CDR1 and CDR2: DFQATT and SNEGSKA (reference sequence). CDR3 nucleotides: TGCAGTGCCCCTAAACTAGCGGGAAAAGGGGATGGTGACCAGTTCTTC. Translation: CSAPKLAGKGDGDQFF.

Many counts were recorded for this clonotype. This chain uses TRBV4-1 with TRBJ2-1, with 8 nucleotides matching TRBD1. V lost 5 bases, J lost 3 bases, and 6 bases stayed unmatched. The CDR3 consists of 15 residues. Germline CDR1 is MGHRA and CDR2 is YSYEKL. This chain's CDR3 is CASSYTDRVYNEQFF. The CDR3 nucleotides are TGCGCCAGCAGCTATACGGACAGGGTCTACAATGAGCAGTTCTTC.

A note on this clonotype: The germline gene is not matched at one end of the junction; a read error may be the cause. This chain connects TRBV4-1 to TRBJ2-1, with 10 bases fitting TRBD2. Germline assignment: CDR1 MGHRA and CDR2 YSYEKL. This CDR3 region has 15 residues. The CDR3 region has the DNA TGTGCCAGCAGCCCTGGTAGCGGGAGGCTAAATGAGCGGTTCTTC. It translates to CASSPGSGRLNERFF.

As concerns this clonotype: A much larger clone differs from this one at a single base, so this may be a read error. This sequence joins TRBV20-1 and TRBJ1-5, with TRBD1 identical over 9 bases. The CDR3 is 16 amino acids. Germline V gives CDR1 DFQATT, CDR2 SNEGSKA (reference sequence). CDR3 sequence: CSARDVGQGTNQSQHF. The CDR3, as DNA: TGCAGTGCTAGAGATGTAGGACAGGGGACGAATCAGTCCCAGCATTTT.

This clonotype was found a few times. The germline gene is not matched at one end of the junction; a read error may be the cause. J is TRBJ2-7 and V is TRBV20-1; D ambiguous. The germline gives CDR1 DFQATT, CDR2 SNEGSKA (reference sequence). The CDR3 is 12 amino acids. CDR3 nucleotide sequence: TGCAGTGCTAATGACAAGACCTATGAGCAGTACTTC. Its translation: CSANDKTYEQYF.

Comment on this clonotype: Compared with germline, one end of the junction differs, possibly owing to a read error. V gene TRBV6-1 combines with J gene TRBJ2-7; the D call may be TRBD1 or TRBD2 (5 bases each). Germline lookup yields CDR1 MNHNS and CDR2 SASEGT. The CDR3 covers 15 residues. The CDR3 DNA follows: TGTGCCAGCAGTGTACAACAGGCTAGCTCCTACGAGCAGTATTTC. It is translated as CASSVQQASSYEQYF.

This clonotype was seen just once. This chain uses TRBV20-1 with TRBJ1-2; D is uncertain. Germline loops: CDR1 DFQATT, CDR2 SNEGSKA (reference sequence). The CDR3 extends over 15 amino acids. With 2 bases removed from V and 4 bases from J, the gap between germline ends came to 17 bases. Here the CDR3 reads CSARYGRREFYGYTF. In DNA, the CDR3 is TGCAGTGCTAGATATGGGAGACGCGAGTTCTATGGCTACACCTTC.

Comment on this clonotype: One end of the junction fails to match germline, which may point to a read error. This chain links TRBV11-3 with TRBJ1-6; D unclear. Germline-derived CDR1 and CDR2 are SGHNT and YENEEA. CDR3 length: 13 residues. The CDR3 sequence is CASRPGINSLLHF. In nucleotides, the CDR3 is TGTGCCAGCCGCCCTGGGATTAATTCACTCCTCCACTTT.

Concerning this clonotype: This may be a read error, as it is one base from a much larger clone. The chain joins TRBV6-8 to TRBJ2-3; no definite D call. V lost 7 bases to trimming and J lost 4 bases, with 6 bases between them. In germline, CDR1 is MNHGY, CDR2 SAAAGT. This CDR3 spans 11 amino acids. CDR3 DNA: TGTGCCAGCATTTGGGCAGATACGCAGTATTTT. Protein product: CASIWADTQYF.

A note on this clonotype: This may be a read error, as it is one base from a much larger clone. The gene calls are TRBV6-5 and TRBJ1-1; 9 bases agree with TRBD1. V trimming: 8 bases; J trimming: 5 bases; junction bases outside the gene matches: 9. The CDR3 loop spans 14 amino acids. The germline gives CDR1 MNHEY, CDR2 SVGAGI. For the CDR3, the DNA is TGTGCCAGCGAGGGACAGGGAGATATGACTGAAGCTTTCTTT. The encoded protein is CASEGQGDMTEAFF.

In this sample, this clonotype turned up once. The CDR3 loop is CASSLRLERSNEQFF. The DNA for the CDR3 is TGTGCCAGCAGTCTACGACTAGAACGGTCAAATGAGCAGTTCTTC. V and J are TRBV12-3 or TRBV12-4 and TRBJ2-1, with a tentative D call TRBD2 (6 bases). The CDR3 sequence is 15 residues long. Trimming shortened V by 5 bases and J by 7 bases, and 18 bases separated the two germline ends.

The sample holds many counts of this clonotype. The rearrangement joins TRBV29-1 to TRBJ2-5, with D perhaps TRBD2 (5 bases). The V and J ends lost 8 bases and 2 bases respectively, with 12 bases between them. The CDR3 loop spans 12 amino acids. The germline CDR1 and CDR2 sequences are SQVTM and ANQGSEA. The CDR3 here is CSPWTVQETQYF. The DNA for the CDR3 is TGCAGCCCGTGGACTGTGCAAGAGACCCAGTACTTC.

The chain is built from TRBV19 and TRBJ2-1; 9 positions match TRBD2. From germline, CDR1 is LNHDA and CDR2 SQIVND (reference sequence). The CDR3 runs 15 residues. J gave up 4 bases and V 8 bases, and 9 bases lay outside the gene matches. Here the CDR3 reads CASGGGLAQYNEQFF. For the CDR3, the DNA is TGTGCCAGTGGTGGAGGACTAGCGCAATACAATGAGCAGTTCTTC.

In its sample, this clonotype was seen once. The chain recombines TRBV11-2 with TRBJ2-3, with D tentatively TRBD1 or TRBD2 (5 bases each). Looked up from germline, CDR1 is SGHAT and CDR2 is FQNNGV. V lost 5 bases and J lost 2, with 26 bases in between. The CDR3 spans 19 residues. In nucleotides, the CDR3 is TGTGCCAGCAGCCCAGTGGGAAGGAGTGGTGGGGGTAACACAGATACGCAGTATTTT. Its translation is CASSPVGRSGGGNTDTQYF.

V usage is TRBV12-3 or TRBV12-4 and J usage is TRBJ1-2; D gene unclear. The CDR3 runs 13 residues. V was clipped by 7 bases and J by 3 bases, with 12 bases between them. The CDR3 coding sequence is TGTGCCAGCACTTGGGATGGCTACTATGGCTACACCTTC. Protein product: CASTWDGYYGYTF.

This rearrangement joins TRBV6-1 to TRBJ2-1; 9 bases are shared with TRBD1. With V trimmed by 8 bases and J by 6 bases, 11 bases remained unmatched. The CDR3 covers 15 residues. The germline V gene has CDR1 MNHNS and CDR2 SASEGT. CDR3 DNA sequence: TGTGCCAGCTCCCATCCGGGACAGGGAGGCAATGAGCAGTTCTTC. Translated: CASSHPGQGGNEQFF.

This clonotype was counted many times. CDR3 bases: TGTGCCAGCAGTGAAAACAATGAGCAGTTCTTC. It is translated as CASSENNEQFF. The chain combines TRBV6-1 with TRBJ2-1; no clear D. Looked up from germline, CDR1 is MNHNS and CDR2 is SASEGT. CDR3 length: 11 amino acids. Trimming shortened V by 2 bases and J by 5 bases, and 1 base separated the two germline ends.

As regards this clonotype: At one boundary the junction diverges from the germline segment, which might be a read error. The genes are TRBV5-4 and TRBJ1-3; D is perhaps TRBD1 (5 bases). The CDR3 is 14 residues long. Germline loops: CDR1 SGHNT, CDR2 YYREEE (reference sequence). CDR3 protein: CASSLQGAGTTLYF. Here the CDR3 DNA reads TGTGCCAGCAGCCTTCAGGGCGCTGGAACCACCTTATATTTT.

Concerning this clonotype itself: As the CDR3 is not closed by the conserved phenylalanine or tryptophan, this likely results from a read error. The genes are TRBV5-6 and TRBJ2-5, with D possibly being TRBD2 (7 bases). Germline V CDR1 and CDR2: SGHDT, YYEEEE. CDR3 length equals 15 residues. In DNA form, the CDR3 reads TGTGCTAGCAGCTCGAAGGGGGGGTTAAGCGAGACCCAGTACCTC. This gives the protein CASSSKGGLSETQYL.

As to this clonotype: An end of the junction differs from the germline gene, which may be a read error. The chain joins TRBV11-3 to TRBJ2-1; possibly TRBD2 for D (7 bases). The CDR3 sequence is 15 residues long. The germline V gene encodes CDR1 SGHNT and CDR2 YENEEA. In nucleotides, the CDR3 is TGTGCCAACAGCCCCGAGGGGGGGCGAAGCAAAGAGCAGTTCTTC. Translation: CANSPEGGRSKEQFF.